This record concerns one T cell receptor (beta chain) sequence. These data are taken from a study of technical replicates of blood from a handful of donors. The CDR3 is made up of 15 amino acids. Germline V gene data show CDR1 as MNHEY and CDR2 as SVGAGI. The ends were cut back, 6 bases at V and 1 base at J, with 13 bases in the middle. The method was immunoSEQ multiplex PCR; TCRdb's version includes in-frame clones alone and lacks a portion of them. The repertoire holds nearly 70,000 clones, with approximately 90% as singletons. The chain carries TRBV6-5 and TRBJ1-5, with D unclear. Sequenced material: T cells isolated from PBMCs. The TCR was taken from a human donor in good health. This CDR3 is CASRSNSGSNQPQHF. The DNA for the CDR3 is TGTGCCAGCAGATCTAACTCGGGGAGCAATCAGCCCCAGCATTTT.